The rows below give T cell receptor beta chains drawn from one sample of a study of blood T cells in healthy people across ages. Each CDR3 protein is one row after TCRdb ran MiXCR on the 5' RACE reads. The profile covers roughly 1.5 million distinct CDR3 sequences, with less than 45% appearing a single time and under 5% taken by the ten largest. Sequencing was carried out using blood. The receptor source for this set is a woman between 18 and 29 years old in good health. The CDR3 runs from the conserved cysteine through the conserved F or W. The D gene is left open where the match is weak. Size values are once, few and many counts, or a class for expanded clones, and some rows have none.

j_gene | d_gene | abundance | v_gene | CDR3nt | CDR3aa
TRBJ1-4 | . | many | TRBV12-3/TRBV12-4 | TGTGCCAGCAGTCCCACCAGGGGAAGACTGTTTTTT | CASSPTRGRLFF
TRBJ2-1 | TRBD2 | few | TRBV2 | TGTGCCAGCAGGATTGGACTAGCGGCTTACAATGAGCAGTTCTTC | CASRIGLAAYNEQFF
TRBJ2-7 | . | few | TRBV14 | TGTGCCAGCAGCCAAGCTCGATCGCGGGGTGCCTACGAGCAGTACTTC | CASSQARSRGAYEQYF
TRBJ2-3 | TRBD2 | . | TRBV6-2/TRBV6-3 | TGTGCCAGCAGTCCCCCAGGTAGCGGGGTCAGAGCAGATACGCAGTATTTT | CASSPPGSGVRADTQYF
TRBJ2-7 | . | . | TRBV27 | TGTGCCAGCAGCCACCGCGGAACCTACGTGCAGTACTTC | CASSHRGTYVQYF
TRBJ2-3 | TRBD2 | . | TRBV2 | TGTGCCAGCAGTGAAGAAGCGGGGGGCCCCACAGATACGCAGTATTTT | CASSEEAGGPTDTQYF
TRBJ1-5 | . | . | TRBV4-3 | TGCGCCAGCAGCCAGACAAGGGGGGACAATCAGCCCCAGCATTTT | CASSQTRGDNQPQHF
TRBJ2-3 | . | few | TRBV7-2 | TGTGCCAGCGGTGCGGAAAACACAGATACGCAGTATTTT | CASGAENTDTQYF
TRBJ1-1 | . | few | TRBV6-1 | TGTGCCAGCAGAGCACACACTGAAGCTTTCTTT | CASRAHTEAFF
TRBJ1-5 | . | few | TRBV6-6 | TGTGCCAGCAGTTTCCGAGCCAGGGGCAATCAGCCCCAGCATTTT | CASSFRARGNQPQHF
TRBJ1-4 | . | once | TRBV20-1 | TGCAGTGCCAGAAACAGGAAAACTAATGAAAAACTGTTTTTT | CSARNRKTNEKLFF
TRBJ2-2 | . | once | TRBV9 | TGTGCCAGCAGCGTAAGGGGGCGGGGCACCGGGGAGCTGTTTTTT | CASSVRGRGTGELFF
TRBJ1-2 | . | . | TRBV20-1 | TGCAGTGCCCCCCGGCCGTCTTACTATGGCTACACCTTC | CSAPRPSYYGYTF
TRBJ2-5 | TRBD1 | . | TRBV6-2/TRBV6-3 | TGTGCCAGCAGCATGACGGGACAGGGAAGAGAGACCCAGTACTTC | CASSMTGQGRETQYF
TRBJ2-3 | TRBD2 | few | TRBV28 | TGTGCCAGCAGTCCCCGACTAGCGGGAGTGCAAGATACGCAGTATTTT | CASSPRLAGVQDTQYF
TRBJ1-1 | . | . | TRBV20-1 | TGCAGTGCAACGCTAGGGACTGAAGCTTTCTTT | CSATLGTEAFF
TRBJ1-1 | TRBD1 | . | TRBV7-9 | TGTGCCAGCAGCCCCAAGGACAGGCCCAACACTGAAGCTTTCTTT | CASSPKDRPNTEAFF
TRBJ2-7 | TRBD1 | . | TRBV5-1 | TGCGCCAGCAGCCTATTGGACAGGGTCTACGAGCAGTACTTC | CASSLLDRVYEQYF
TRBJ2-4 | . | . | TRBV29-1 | TGCAGCGTTGCCACAGGGCCCAAAAACATTCAGTACTTC | CSVATGPKNIQYF
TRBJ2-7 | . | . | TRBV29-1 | TGCAGCGTTGGTGAGGGGGTATACGAGCAGTACTTC | CSVGEGVYEQYF
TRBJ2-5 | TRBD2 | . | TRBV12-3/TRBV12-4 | TGTGCCAGAAGTCTCGGGGGGGTCGGTAATGAGCAGTACTTC | CARSLGGVGNEQYF
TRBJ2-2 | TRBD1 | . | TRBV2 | TGTGCCCCCGGGACAGCGAACACCGGGGAGCTGTTTTTT | CAPGTANTGELFF
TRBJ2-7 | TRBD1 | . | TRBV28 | TGTGCCAGCAGTTCCATCGGGACAGGGAGCTCCTACGAGCAGTACTTC | CASSSIGTGSSYEQYF
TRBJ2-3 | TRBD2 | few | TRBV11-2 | TGTGCCAGCAGCTTAGGGAGGGGACTATCTAGCACAGATACGCAGTATTTT | CASSLGRGLSSTDTQYF
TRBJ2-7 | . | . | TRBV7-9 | TGTGCCAGCAGCTTAGTTCCAGCCTACGAGCAGTACTTC | CASSLVPAYEQYF
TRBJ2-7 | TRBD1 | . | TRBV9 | TGTGCCAGCAGCCCTACAGGGGGACAGTATAACTACGAGCAGTACTTC | CASSPTGGQYNYEQYF
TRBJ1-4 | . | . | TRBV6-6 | TGTGCCAGCAGTTACTCGGTAGAATATGAAAAACTGTTTTTT | CASSYSVEYEKLFF
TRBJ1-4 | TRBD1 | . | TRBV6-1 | TGTGCCAGACCGCGCGGACAGGGGCTTCCCTATGAAAAACTGTTTTTT | CARPRGQGLPYEKLFF
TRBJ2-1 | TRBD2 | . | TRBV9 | TGTGCCAGCAGCCCTCCCGAGGCGGGAGATTGCAATGAGCAGTTCTTC | CASSPPEAGDCNEQFF